Presented here are 28 T cell receptor beta chains from one specimen sequenced in a study of T cells in Graves' hyperthyroidism and ophthalmopathy. The CDR3 regions of TCR beta were amplified from RNA transcripts. TCR CDR3 underwent first-round RT-PCR with the HTBI primer set. A single record per CDR3 protein comes from TCRdb applying MiXCR to the multiplex PCR reads. Of over 550,000 distinct CDR3 sequences listed, over 15% are singletons. Sample: blood. These receptors were taken from a young woman with Graves' hyperthyroidism.

The V call is TRBV18, the J call TRBJ2-3; possibly TRBD1 for D (6 bases). The V end was cut by 3 bases, the J end by 0 bases, with 10 bases between. This CDR3 contains 15 residues. Germline V gives CDR1 KGHSH, CDR2 LQKENI. The CDR3 DNA follows: TGTGCCAGCTCACCGGACAGTCATAGCACAGATACGCAGTATTTT. Translated, it gives CASSPDSHSTDTQYF.

The chain uses TRBV20-1 and TRBJ2-1; D remains ambiguous. The CDR3 runs to 15 residues. Per germline, CDR1 DFQATT and CDR2 SNEGSKA (reference sequence). Trimming shortened V by 3 bases and J by 0 bases, and 12 bases separated the two germline ends. The CDR3 is CSARDSLASYNEQFF. CDR3 in DNA: TGCAGTGCTAGGGATAGTTTGGCCTCCTACAATGAGCAGTTCTTC.

CDR3 protein: CASSFVSRTGELFF. The CDR3 DNA follows: TGTGCCAGCAGCTTTGTCAGCAGAACCGGGGAGCTGTTTTTT. The chain has TRBV7-2 and TRBJ2-2; D ambiguous. The CDR3 runs to 14 residues. V lost 3 bases to trimming and J lost 5 bases, with 10 bases between them. Germline lookup yields CDR1 SGHTA and CDR2 FQGNSA.

This clonotype occurred many times. This chain connects TRBV5-6 to TRBJ1-1, with D perhaps TRBD1 (5 bases). CDR1 and CDR2 from the germline V gene are SGHDT and YYEEEE. This CDR3 region has 13 residues. Trimming removed 4 bases at V and 3 bases at J, with 10 bases between. This chain's CDR3 is CASSADSHTEAFF. In nucleotides, the CDR3 is TGTGCCAGCAGCGCCGACAGTCACACTGAAGCTTTCTTT.

The J gene is TRBJ1-3, the V gene TRBV12-3 or TRBV12-4, with D tentatively TRBD1 (6 bases). Trimming left V 1 base short and J 8 bases short, with 18 bases between. The CDR3 is 16 residues long. The CDR3 protein is CASSLVYRAGEHTIYF. CDR3 nucleotides: TGTGCCAGCAGTTTAGTTTACAGGGCGGGCGAGCACACCATATATTTT.

The rearrangement joins TRBV10-3 to TRBJ2-1; possibly TRBD1 for D (5 bases). This CDR3 spans 15 amino acids. Germline values: CDR1 ENHRY, CDR2 SYGVKD. V was trimmed by 6 bases and J by 0 bases, leaving 12 bases between them. CDR3 residues: CAIRTASSSYNEQFF. The CDR3, as DNA: TGTGCCATCAGGACAGCTTCAAGCTCCTACAATGAGCAGTTCTTC.

This clonotype has a count of ten or more. The V gene is TRBV7-8, the J gene TRBJ2-7; tentative D call: TRBD1 (6 bases). The CDR3 has 13 residues. V gave up 5 bases and J gave up 10 bases, with 18 bases separating them. Germline CDR1 is SGHVS and CDR2 is FQNEAQ. This chain's CDR3 is CASSPSPNRDQYF. The CDR3 nucleotides read TGTGCCAGCAGCCCCTCCCCCAACAGGGATCAGTACTTC.

The chain's CDR3 is CASSTTSGGRYEQFF. CDR3 nucleotide sequence: TGTGCCAGCAGCACGACTAGCGGGGGTCGCTATGAGCAGTTCTTC. This chain connects TRBV7-9 to TRBJ2-1, with 12 bases aligning to TRBD2. Germline CDR1 and CDR2: SEHNR and FQNEAQ (reference sequence). CDR3 length equals 15 residues. V dropped 5 bases and J dropped 8; count of bases not matched to a gene: 7. Based on the CDR3 plus reference TRBV7-9 and TRBJ2-1, the full variable domain is DTGVSQNPRHKITKRGQNVTFRCDPISEHNRLYWYRQTLGQGPEFLTYFQNEAQLEKSRLLSDRFSAERPKGSFSTLEIQRTEQGDSAMYLCASSTTSGGRYEQFFGPGTRLTVL.

This clonotype was recorded at least ten times. This chain connects TRBV11-2 to TRBJ1-2; D might be TRBD1 (6 bases). Per germline, CDR1 SGHAT and CDR2 FQNNGV. V was trimmed by 0 bases and J by 8 bases, leaving 10 bases between them. The CDR3 is 13 amino acids. CDR3: CASSLEGARGYTF. DNA of the CDR3: TGTGCCAGCAGCTTAGAGGGGGCGCGAGGCTACACCTTC.

The V gene is TRBV5-1, the J gene TRBJ2-1, with 10 bases fitting TRBD1. Germline V lookup: CDR1 SGHRS, CDR2 YFSETQ. The CDR3 is 14 residues long. Trimming took 5 bases from V and 3 from J; bases not matched to a gene: 2. CDR3 nucleotide sequence: TGCGCCAGCAGAGGGGACAGGGGCTACAATGAGCAGTTCTTC. It encodes CASRGDRGYNEQFF.

This clonotype has ten or more counts. This sequence joins TRBV28 and TRBJ2-7; 10 nucleotides align to TRBD1. Germline assignment: CDR1 MDHEN and CDR2 SYDVKM. The CDR3 runs 14 residues. With 6 bases clipped from V and 3 bases from J, the junction kept 5 bases outside the gene matches. CDR3 nucleotide sequence: TGTGCCAGCAGCCCAGGGGACAGGGGCTACGAGCAGTACTTC. The encoded protein is CASSPGDRGYEQYF.

This clonotype was observed a few times. The gene calls are TRBV24-1 and TRBJ2-7, with 7 bases identical to TRBD1. The CDR3 length is 15 residues. V gave up 4 bases and J gave up 1 base; unmatched junction bases: 6. The germline V gene encodes CDR1 KGHDR and CDR2 SFDVKD. CDR3 protein: CATSDPTGQSYEQYF. The CDR3 DNA reads as TGTGCCACCAGTGACCCGACAGGGCAATCCTACGAGCAGTACTTC.

This clonotype was counted only a few times. The chain is built from TRBV11-3 and TRBJ2-3, with D maybe TRBD2 (6 bases). This CDR3 is 15 amino acids long. Germline V gene lookup returns CDR1 SGHNT and CDR2 YENEEA. Trimming cost V 4 bases and J 2 bases, with 13 bases left between them. The CDR3 region has the DNA TGTGCCAGCAGCTCACTAGCATTCCCCACAGATACGCAGTATTTT. It encodes CASSSLAFPTDTQYF.

The chain links TRBV20-1 to TRBJ1-2; D remains ambiguous. CDR1 DFQATT and CDR2 SNEGSKA come from the germline V gene (reference sequence). Trimming stripped 2 bases from V and 2 bases from J, with 9 bases between. The CDR3 sequence is 13 residues long. The CDR3 is CSARNSPNYGYTF. CDR3 bases: TGCAGTGCTAGAAACAGCCCCAACTATGGCTACACCTTC.

This clonotype was seen ten or more times. The V and J genes are TRBV20-1 and TRBJ2-5, with D perhaps matching TRBD2 (7 bases). V was shortened by 1 base and J by 5 bases, with 26 bases between the two germline ends. The CDR3 runs to 18 residues. The germline V gene encodes CDR1 DFQATT and CDR2 SNEGSKA (reference sequence). The CDR3 DNA reads as TGCAGTGCTAGAGGAGGGCGGTCGGGGGGCGCGAGTATGGAGACCCAGTACTTC. This sequence encodes CSARGGRSGGASMETQYF.

The table lists this clonotype with many counts. The chain recombines TRBV12-5 with TRBJ1-4, with D possibly matching TRBD1 (6 bases). Germline loops: CDR1 LGHNT, CDR2 FRNRAP. The V and J ends lost 3 bases and 7 bases respectively, with 12 bases between them. The CDR3 is 14 residues long. The CDR3 nucleotides are TGTGCTAGTGGTTTTGGACAGTTGGGTGAAAAACTGTTTTTT. Translation gives CASGFGQLGEKLFF.

The J gene is TRBJ1-1, the V gene TRBV29-1, with 8 bases that match TRBD1. With V trimmed by 6 bases and J by 5 bases, 5 bases remained unmatched. CDR1 is SQVTM, CDR2 ANQGSEA, per germline. The CDR3 length is 12 residues. CDR3 amino acids: CSVLTGVTEAFF. As DNA, the CDR3 is TGCAGCGTGCTGACAGGGGTAACTGAAGCTTTCTTT.

This clonotype was counted many times. The chain's CDR3 is CASSLVGVTRNTEAFF. The CDR3 DNA reads as TGTGCCAGCAGTTTAGTGGGTGTCACCCGGAACACTGAAGCTTTCTTT. The rearrangement uses TRBV28 and TRBJ1-1, with D unclear. Trimming took 2 bases from V and 1 from J, leaving 14 bases between them. The CDR3 contains 16 residues. Germline V lookup: CDR1 MDHEN, CDR2 SYDVKM.

Comments on this clonotype: Germline is not matched at one junction end, which may reflect a read error. V is TRBV20-1 and J is TRBJ1-2; D is unresolved. The CDR3 has 13 amino acids. CDR1 is DFQATT, CDR2 SNEGSKA, per germline (reference sequence). In DNA form, the CDR3 reads TGCGGTGCTACAACCTCGGGAAACTATGGCTACACCTTC. Protein: CGATTSGNYGYTF.

As to this clonotype: A much larger clone differs by one base, so this may be a read error. The J gene is TRBJ2-7, the V gene TRBV2; no firm D call. V was trimmed by 9 bases and J by 2 bases, leaving 8 bases between them. Per the germline V gene, CDR1 is SNHLY and CDR2 is FYNNEI. The CDR3 contains 11 residues. DNA of the CDR3: TGTGCCAGAAATGGGGCCTACGAGCAGTACTTC. Translating gives CARNGAYEQYF. Based on the CDR3 plus reference TRBV2 and TRBJ2-7, the full variable domain is EPEVTQTPSHQVTQMGQEVILRCVPISNHLYFYWYRQILGQKVEFLVSFYNNEISEKSEIFDDQFSVERPDGSNFTLKIRSTKLEDSAMYFCARNGAYEQYFGPGTRLTVT.

The chain uses TRBV3-1 and TRBJ2-7; either TRBD1 or TRBD2 may fit D (5 bases each). This CDR3 has 13 residues. The germline V and J ends were trimmed by 4 bases and 7 bases, with 14 bases remaining between them. The germline V gene has CDR1 LGHDT and CDR2 YNNKEL (reference sequence). The CDR3 spells CASSPGTAVEQYF. CDR3 sequence (DNA): TGTGCCAGCAGCCCCGGGACCGCGGTTGAGCAGTACTTC.

For the CDR3, the DNA is TGTGCCATCAGACAGGGTTTGAACACTGAAGCTTTCTTT. This gives the protein CAIRQGLNTEAFF. The chain employs TRBV10-3 and TRBJ1-1; D may be TRBD1 (6 bases). Germline V gives CDR1 ENHRY, CDR2 SYGVKD. V was clipped by 6 bases and J by 0 bases, with 8 bases between them. The CDR3 contains 13 residues.

Details on this clonotype: The conserved phenylalanine or tryptophan is not found at the CDR3 terminus, so this likely reflects a read error. The V and J genes are TRBV6-5 and TRBJ1-5, with D perhaps matching TRBD1 (5 bases). The CDR3 runs to 14 residues. Germline lookup yields CDR1 MNHEY and CDR2 SVGAGI. The V end was cut by 2 bases, the J end by 6 bases, with 11 bases between. CDR3 protein: CASSYRVGGQPQHS. CDR3 nucleotide sequence: TGTGCCAGCAGTTACAGGGTTGGGGGTCAGCCCCAGCATTCT.

Only a few counts were recorded for this clonotype. This chain connects TRBV30 to TRBJ2-2; TRBD2 agrees at 8 bases. V lost 2 bases, J lost 5 bases, and 4 bases stayed unmatched. The CDR3 loop spans 14 amino acids. CDR1 and CDR2 from the germline V gene are GTSNPN and SVGIG (reference sequence). The CDR3 is CAWSSGRGTGELFF. The CDR3 nucleotides are TGTGCCTGGAGTAGCGGGAGAGGGACCGGGGAGCTGTTTTTT.

This clonotype was counted many times. The gene calls are TRBV28 and TRBJ1-5, with 7 nucleotides matching TRBD1. CDR3 length equals 14 residues. Looked up from germline, CDR1 is MDHEN and CDR2 is SYDVKM. The V and J ends lost 2 bases and 7 bases, in that order; junction bases with no gene match: 5. The CDR3 nucleotides read TGTGCCAGCAGTTTAGGGGCAGGGGGACAGCCCCAGCATTTT. Encoded protein: CASSLGAGGQPQHF.

The table lists this clonotype with a few counts. The CDR3 nucleotides are TGTGCCAGCAGCCGAAGGGCCGGGGGGGATTACGAGCAGTACTTC. Protein sequence: CASSRRAGGDYEQYF. This chain connects TRBV7-2 to TRBJ2-7, with 8 bases aligning to TRBD2. The CDR3 extends over 15 amino acids. Looked up from germline, CDR1 is SGHTA and CDR2 is FQGNSA. J lost 4 bases, V lost 5 bases, and 10 bases had no gene match. Full variable domain (rest looked up from reference TRBV7-2 and TRBJ2-7): GAGVSQSPSNKVTEKGKDVELRCDPISGHTALYWYRQSLGQGLEFLIYFQGNSAPDKSGLPSDRFSAERTGGSVSTLTIQRTQQEDSAVYLCASSRRAGGDYEQYFGPGTRLTVT.

This clonotype was found many times. J is TRBJ2-5 and V is TRBV20-1; 8 nucleotides agree with TRBD2. This CDR3 spans 14 amino acids. V lost 4 bases to trimming and J lost 4 bases; unmatched junction nucleotides: 8. Germline V gene sequence: CDR1 DFQATT, CDR2 SNEGSKA (reference sequence). CDR3 coding DNA: TGCAGTGCTAAAGCGGGAGAGGTGATAGAGACCCAGTACTTC. This translates into CSAKAGEVIETQYF.

V usage is TRBV4-3 and J usage is TRBJ1-2; D is uncertain. This CDR3 spans 12 amino acids. CDR1 and CDR2 (germline): LGHNA, YSLEER. V was cut by 1 base and J by 8 bases, with 8 bases left in between. This chain's CDR3 is CASSQAGLGYTF. The CDR3, as DNA: TGCGCCAGCAGCCAAGCCGGTCTGGGCTACACCTTC.